The clone carrying this T cell receptor (beta chain) was seen repeatedly, ten times or more. Its antigen is currently unknown. Regions amplified from RNA transcripts were the TCR beta CDR3 regions. HTBI primers drove first-round RT-PCR of the TCR CDR3. TCRdb analysed the multiplex PCR reads with MiXCR anew, one entry per CDR3 protein. The sample lists roughly 380,000 distinct CDR3 sequences, 15% to 20% seen once, with roughly 15% in the top ten. The CDR3 covers 12 residues. Germline values: CDR1 SEHNR, CDR2 FQNEAQ (reference sequence). Between the trimmed V and J ends, which lost 0 bases and 7 bases, there was a span of 7 bases. Together with thyroid ultrasound, orbital computed tomography, serum thyroxine and TRAb, clinical symptoms were used for diagnoses. This specimen belongs to a study of T cells in Graves' hyperthyroidism and ophthalmopathy. Overall study context: The authors collected peripheral blood at initial diagnosis, before any treatment.

General study results and limits: Most thyroid clonotypes with frequency above 0.001 were detected in blood.

The sequenced material came from blood. This chain joins TRBV7-9 and TRBJ2-7; D gene uncertain. The TCR sequence derives from a woman between 40 and 50 years old with Graves' ophthalmopathy. CDR3 nucleotides: TGTGCCAGCAGCTTAGCGCCGAGGGAGCAGTACTTC. Amino acids: CASSLAPREQYF.